These 13 T cell receptor beta chains came from one sample sequenced in a study of control samples from healthy donors and cancer patients. TCRdb's table, derived via immunoSEQ multiplex PCR, lists solely in-frame clones and lacks some. The data contain 150,000 to 200,000 clones, about 94% of them seen just once; the ten biggest clones take up roughly 0.7%. Material for sequencing was blood. The receptors were gathered from a young woman in good health.

The V call is TRBV19, the J call TRBJ2-1, with 7 bases matching TRBD1. The V gene end was trimmed by 10 bases and the J gene end by 4 bases; junction bases not matched to a gene: 7. The CDR3 consists of 13 residues. CDR1 and CDR2 from the germline V gene are LNHDA and SQIVND (reference sequence). In DNA, the CDR3 is TGTGCCACTCGGACAGGTTTTTACAATGAGCAGTTCTTC. This sequence encodes CATRTGFYNEQFF.

The V call is TRBV29-1, the J call TRBJ1-3; D remains ambiguous. There are 13 residues in the CDR3. The V end was cut by 6 bases, the J end by 0 bases, with 9 bases between. The germline gives CDR1 SQVTM, CDR2 ANQGSEA. The CDR3 protein is CSVRRNSGNTIYF. The CDR3 nucleotides read TGCAGCGTGCGACGGAACTCTGGAAACACCATATATTTT.

On this clone itself: The same CDR3 arises from other DNA sequences in this sample as well. The chain couples TRBV27 to TRBJ1-5; 9 nucleotides line up with TRBD1. Germline-derived CDR1 and CDR2 are MNHEY and SMNVEV (reference sequence). This CDR3 region has 14 residues. Losses at the gene ends were 3 bases for V and 4 bases for J; bases not matched to a gene: 1. CDR3 nucleotide sequence: TGTGCCAGCAGTTTGGGACAGGGAAATCAGCCCCAGCATTTT. It translates to CASSLGQGNQPQHF.

The rearrangement joins TRBV12-3 or TRBV12-4 to TRBJ2-7; D is perhaps TRBD1 or TRBD2 (5 bases each). Trimming removed 1 base from V and 6 bases from J, with 10 bases in between. The CDR3 has 13 amino acids. The CDR3 region is CASSLGTRGEQYF. The CDR3 DNA reads as TGTGCCAGCAGTTTAGGTACTAGGGGCGAGCAGTACTTC.

The chain has TRBV27 and TRBJ2-5, with D maybe TRBD1 (5 bases). V was clipped by 3 bases and J by 4 bases, with 6 bases between them. The germline CDR1 and CDR2 sequences are MNHEY and SMNVEV (reference sequence). This CDR3 spans 12 amino acids. CDR3 in DNA: TGTGCCAGCAGTTTTAGGGGAGAGACCCAGTACTTC. Its protein is CASSFRGETQYF.

The chain carries TRBV19 and TRBJ1-2, with 7 bases aligning to TRBD1. CDR1 LNHDA and CDR2 SQIVND come from the germline V gene (reference sequence). Losses at the gene ends were 7 bases for V and 5 bases for J; bases not matched to a gene: 13. CDR3 length: 15 residues. This chain's CDR3 is CASTLQGGKIYGYTF. The DNA of the CDR3 is TGTGCCAGTACCCTCCAGGGGGGGAAAATATATGGCTACACCTTC.

The rearrangement links TRBV21-1 to TRBJ1-4. TRBV21-1 is reported as a pseudogene. The CDR3 length is 15 residues. The CDR3: CASSKVRTTNEKLFF. The CDR3 DNA sequence: TGTGCCAGCAGCAAAGTAAGGACAACTAATGAAAAACTGTTTTTT.

This clone was seen only once. V gene TRBV3-1 (or the pseudogene TRBV3-2) combines with J gene TRBJ2-5; 7 nucleotides agree with TRBD1. Germline V gene sequence: CDR1 LGHDT, CDR2 YNNKEL (reference sequence). J was trimmed by 5 bases and V by 4 bases; bases with no gene match: 10. The CDR3 runs 15 residues. CDR3 sequence: CASSPTTGSRETQYF. DNA for the CDR3: TGTGCCAGCAGCCCCACGACAGGGTCAAGGGAGACCCAGTACTTC.

The chain is built from TRBV5-6 and TRBJ2-1; possible D gene TRBD2, 6 bases. Germline assignment: CDR1 SGHDT and CDR2 YYEEEE. Trimming shortened V by 0 bases and J by 10 bases, and 11 bases separated the two germline ends. This CDR3 has 13 amino acids. The CDR3 is CASSLVRGGEQFF. The CDR3 coding sequence is TGTGCCAGCAGCTTGGTTAGGGGAGGCGAGCAGTTCTTC.

The J gene is TRBJ2-1, the V gene TRBV10-3, with D perhaps TRBD2 (6 bases). V dropped 4 bases and J dropped 7 bases, with 17 bases sitting between them. The CDR3 has 15 amino acids. Germline loops: CDR1 ENHRY, CDR2 SYGVKD. The CDR3 sequence: CAISAATGEVNEQFF. The CDR3 DNA sequence: TGTGCCATCAGTGCCGCAACGGGAGAGGTGAATGAGCAGTTCTTC.

The V and J genes are TRBV6-5 and TRBJ2-7; TRBD2 matches at 10 bases. CDR3 length equals 15 residues. V dropped 0 bases and J dropped 3; count of bases not matched to a gene: 2. CDR1 is MNHEY and CDR2 is SVGAGI in the germline V gene. DNA for the CDR3: TGTGCCAGCAGTTACTCGGCTAGCGGGAGCTACGAGCAGTACTTC. Encoded protein: CASSYSASGSYEQYF.

The V and J genes are TRBV5-1 and TRBJ2-3; possibly TRBD2 for D (6 bases). This CDR3 has 13 residues. V shed 7 bases and J shed 7 bases, with 16 bases lying between them. The germline CDR1 and CDR2 sequences are SGHRS and YFSETQ. The DNA for the CDR3 is TGCGCCAGCGCCCCGGAGGGCGGAAATACGCAGTATTTT. As protein: CASAPEGGNTQYF.

The rearrangement links TRBV19 to TRBJ2-3, with D uncertain. Germline values: CDR1 LNHDA, CDR2 SQIVND (reference sequence). Trimming shortened V by 4 bases and J by 2 bases, and 7 bases separated the two germline ends. This CDR3 region has 13 residues. CDR3 sequence: CASSSRNTDTQYF. CDR3 coding DNA: TGTGCCAGTAGTAGTAGGAACACAGATACGCAGTATTTT.